A selection of T cell receptor beta chains follows, all from one sample in a study of blood T cell repertoires in COVID-19. Method: immunoSEQ multiplex PCR; TCRdb's copy keeps in-frame clones and lacks some. The table records about 120,000 clones, 79% of them present only once. The sample consisted of peripheral blood. Receptors originate from a middle-aged man with active or convalescent COVID-19. CDR3s include the opening cysteine and the closing phenylalanine or tryptophan. The D gene is left open where the match is weak. Rows give clone size only sometimes, using once, few, many, or a class for an expanded clone.

d_gene	abundance	v_gene	j_gene	CDR3aa	CDR3nt
TRBD1	.	TRBV5-1	TRBJ2-3	CASGRDRGTDTQYF	TGCGCCAGCGGCAGGGACAGGGGCACAGATACGCAGTATTTT
.	few	TRBV28	TRBJ2-3	CASSSAGSAGDTQYF	TGTGCCAGCAGTTCGGCGGGATCGGCAGGAGATACGCAGTATTTT
TRBD1	.	TRBV7-6	TRBJ2-1	CASSPGGTGFNEQFF	TGTGCCAGCAGCCCAGGGGGGACAGGGTTCAATGAGCAGTTCTTC
.	few	TRBV12-3/TRBV12-4	TRBJ1-1	CASSLFRGPEAFF	TGTGCCAGCAGTTTGTTCAGGGGCCCTGAAGCTTTCTTT
.	few	TRBV11-2	TRBJ1-5	CASSPSSEGTILQPQHF	TGTGCCAGCAGCCCCTCCTCAGAGGGGACTATCTTACAGCCCCAGCATTTT
.	once	TRBV7-2	TRBJ2-1	CASSPGHLNEQFF	TGTGCCAGCAGCCCCGGACATCTGAATGAGCAGTTCTTC
.	few	TRBV3-1/TRBV3-2	TRBJ1-6	CASSQGGGFSSPLHF	TGTGCCAGCAGCCAGGGGGGGGGTTTTAGTTCACCCCTCCACTTT
.	once	TRBV5-4	TRBJ1-1	CASNNGAGSTEAFF	TGTGCCAGCAACAACGGGGCGGGATCCACTGAAGCTTTCTTT
TRBD2	.	TRBV6-5	TRBJ2-1	CATKRASGNNEQFF	TGTGCCACCAAACGGGCTAGCGGGAACAATGAGCAGTTCTTC
TRBD1	.	TRBV30	TRBJ1-2	CAWDLSQGSYGYTF	TGTGCCTGGGACCTCTCACAGGGGAGCTATGGCTACACCTTC
TRBD1	.	TRBV30	TRBJ1-3	CGTGNSGNTIYF	TGTGGGACAGGCAACTCTGGAAACACCATATATTTT
.	.	TRBV19	TRBJ2-1	CASGDRAGDEQFF	TGTGCCAGTGGAGACCGCGCCGGCGATGAGCAGTTCTTC
TRBD1	.	TRBV6-5	TRBJ1-3	CASTSTGTVGNTIYF	TGTGCCAGCACATCTACCGGGACAGTAGGAAACACCATATATTTT
.	.	TRBV30	TRBJ1-6	CAWSPGGGALHF	TGTGCCTGGAGCCCCGGGGGTGGGGCCCTCCACTTT
.	.	TRBV4-1	TRBJ1-6	CASSQDGRTSPLHF	TGCGCCAGCAGCCAAGATGGGAGGACTTCACCCCTCCACTTT
.	.	TRBV28	TRBJ1-2	CASNSGGPYGYTF	TGTGCCAGCAACTCGGGGGGTCCCTATGGCTACACCTTC
.	few	TRBV16	TRBJ1-1	CASSQAAGTEAFF	TGTGCCAGCAGCCAAGCAGCGGGTACTGAAGCTTTCTTT
TRBD1	.	TRBV11-2	TRBJ1-1	CASSPGGEWTEAFF	TGTGCCAGCAGCCCAGGGGGCGAGTGGACTGAAGCTTTCTTT
TRBD2	.	TRBV11-2	TRBJ2-7	CASTKVAGAPEQYF	TGTGCCAGCACTAAGGTAGCGGGGGCACCTGAGCAGTACTTC
.	once	TRBV4-1	TRBJ1-2	CASSQVLAVQAYGYTF	TGCGCCAGCAGCCAAGTTTTGGCAGTCCAGGCCTATGGCTACACCTTC
.	.	TRBV2	TRBJ1-2	CASWAESYTF	TGTGCCAGCTGGGCCGAAAGCTACACCTTC
TRBD1	.	TRBV9	TRBJ2-1	CASTGPGTGFDEQFF	TGTGCCAGCACCGGTCCCGGGACAGGGTTTGATGAGCAGTTCTTC
TRBD1	.	TRBV10-3	TRBJ1-1	CAIRGQINTEAFF	TGTGCCATCAGGGGACAGATTAACACTGAAGCTTTCTTT
TRBD1	.	TRBV18	TRBJ2-7	CASSPLQGSEQYF	TGTGCCAGCTCACCGCTACAGGGGAGCGAGCAGTACTTC
TRBD1	.	TRBV27	TRBJ1-5	CASSLLGQEKNQPQHF	TGTGCCAGCAGTTTACTGGGACAGGAAAAAAATCAGCCCCAGCATTTT
TRBD2	.	TRBV19	TRBJ2-7	CASSPGLAGASYEQYF	TGTGCCAGTAGTCCCGGACTAGCGGGGGCCTCCTACGAGCAGTACTTC
TRBD2	.	TRBV7-9	TRBJ2-1	CASSPSSGDYNEQFF	TGTGCCAGCAGCCCCTCGAGCGGGGACTACAATGAGCAGTTCTTC
.	.	TRBV7-2	TRBJ2-3	CASSLNSPPDTQYF	TGTGCCAGCAGCTTAAATAGTCCCCCAGATACGCAGTATTTT
TRBD1	.	TRBV28	TRBJ1-5	CASIGAPGQGRNQPQHF	TGTGCCAGCATAGGGGCTCCGGGACAGGGGCGCAATCAGCCCCAGCATTTT